Sequencing of this TCR beta chain was carried out in a study of cytomegalovirus exposure and HLA in healthy donors. V lost 4 bases and J 5 bases, leaving 15 bases between the germline ends. CDR3 length equals 15 residues. Germline V CDR1 and CDR2: SGHRS, YFSETQ. Of note for this clone: Its antigen is as yet unknown.

PCR employed 60 Vbeta and 13 Jbeta primers. Profiling relied on immunoSEQ multiplex PCR, and the TCRdb table lists in-frame clones only, not all of them. The sample yields about 79,000 clones, about 70% seen once. Study observations and caveats: Evidence from a later analysis indicated that most CMV-associated TCR beta chains looked HLA-restricted. Prior analysis indicated that the majority of TCR beta V segments exhibited productivity approximately 87% or approximately 30% of the time.

The sequence came from a man aged 60-69 years in good health and CMV-seronegative. The gene calls are TRBV5-1 and TRBJ2-2; D might be TRBD2 (5 bases). The sequencing input was PBMCs. The CDR3, as DNA: TGCGCCAGCAGCCTCATCTCTAGAGGGACCGGGGAGCTGTTTTTT. Translating gives CASSLISRGTGELFF.